This TCR beta chain came from a study of T cells in Graves' hyperthyroidism and ophthalmopathy. Overall study context: At initial diagnosis, before any treatment had begun, peripheral blood was obtained. General study findings and limits: Stable hyperthyroidism was separated from ophthalmopathy by a model based on 13 V-J features.

V shed 5 bases and J 4 bases; nucleotides not matched to a gene: 4. CDR3 length equals 14 residues. Germline loops: CDR1 SGHAT, CDR2 FQNNGV. From RNA transcripts, TCR beta CDR3 regions were amplified. HTBI primers were used for first-round RT-PCR of the TCR CDR3. TCRdb fed the multiplex PCR reads into MiXCR, producing one record per CDR3 protein. The data hold some 340,000 distinct CDR3 sequences, with roughly 13% observed a single time. Under 3 months was the duration of disease in ophthalmopathy patients, who also had a Clinical Activity Score of at least 3 and a NOSPECS grade of at least 4. Cells are PBMCs isolated from approximately 9.2 ml of fresh blood. This clonotype was found many times. Its antigen is unidentified.

The material sequenced was blood. The clonotype was recovered from a middle-aged woman with Graves' ophthalmopathy. The chain recombines TRBV11-2 with TRBJ2-2; TRBD1 aligns across 7 bases. CDR3 sequence: CASSGWDSTGELFF. CDR3 nucleotides: TGTGCCAGCAGCGGTTGGGACAGCACCGGGGAGCTGTTTTTT. Supplemented by reference TRBV11-2 and TRBJ2-2, the full variable domain reads EAGVAQSPRYKIIEKRQSVAFWCNPISGHATLYWYQQILGQGPKLLIQFQNNGVVDDSQLPKDRFSAERLKGVDSTLKIQPAKLEDSAVYLCASSGWDSTGELFFGEGSRLTVL.